Shown below are 18 T cell receptor beta chains from a single sample sequenced in a study of T cells in Graves' hyperthyroidism and ophthalmopathy. Using RNA transcripts as the source, TCR beta CDR3 regions were amplified. Initially, a first-round RT-PCR of the TCR CDR3 employed the HTBI primer set. TCRdb used MiXCR to reprocess the multiplex PCR reads, holding one entry per CDR3 protein. The data hold 380,000 or so distinct CDR3 sequences, with approximately 12% observed a single time. Sequencing input: blood. The receptors were gathered from a man between 25 and 39 years old with Graves' hyperthyroidism that later progressed to Graves' ophthalmopathy.

The rearrangement uses TRBV15 and TRBJ1-4; possible D gene TRBD1, 5 bases. With 2 bases removed from V and 2 bases from J, the gap between germline ends came to 6 bases. This CDR3 contains 14 residues. CDR1 is LNHNV, CDR2 YYDKDF, per germline (reference sequence). This chain's CDR3 is CATSRQGTNEKLFF. CDR3 nucleotide sequence: TGTGCCACCAGCAGACAGGGTACTAATGAAAAACTGTTTTTT.

The chain has TRBV19 and TRBJ1-5; D possibly corresponds to TRBD1 (5 bases). In germline, CDR1 is LNHDA, CDR2 SQIVND (reference sequence). The CDR3 is 14 amino acids. The V end was cut by 10 bases, the J end by 1 base, with 14 bases between. The CDR3 nucleotides are TGTGCCACCTCAGGGCCCTGGAGCAATCAGCCCCAGCATTTT. Translating gives CATSGPWSNQPQHF.

Comment on this clonotype: Given a much more abundant clone one base away, this may be a read error. The rearrangement links TRBV10-3 to TRBJ1-4; unclear D gene. CDR1 and CDR2 (germline): ENHRY, SYGVKD. The ends were cut back, 4 bases at V and 4 bases at J, with 13 bases in the middle. The CDR3 spans 15 residues. The CDR3: CAISAPQWGNEKLFF. The CDR3 coding sequence is TGTGCCATCAGTGCCCCGCAGTGGGGTAATGAAAAACTGTTTTTT.

The chain employs TRBV28 and TRBJ2-3; TRBD1 agrees at 9 bases. V trimming: 6 bases; J trimming: 14 bases; junction bases outside the gene matches: 6. Germline CDR1 MDHEN, CDR2 SYDVKM. This CDR3 contains 11 residues. The chain's CDR3 is CASRNRGPGYF. CDR3 DNA: TGTGCCAGCAGAAACAGGGGGCCAGGGTATTTT.

This clonotype has at least ten counts. The gene calls are TRBV30 and TRBJ2-1; TRBD1 is a possible D gene (6 bases). CDR3 length: 14 amino acids. Germline CDR1 GTSNPN, CDR2 SVGIG (reference sequence). Trimming pared 4 bases from V and 4 bases from J, leaving 14 bases between. CDR3 DNA sequence: TGTGCCTGGAATCCCACAGGGCTATACAATGAGCAGTTCTTC. It encodes CAWNPTGLYNEQFF.

There are a few counts of this clonotype. This chain uses TRBV7-6 with TRBJ1-6; possible D gene TRBD1, 5 bases. Per germline, CDR1 SGHVS and CDR2 FNYEAQ. Trimming shortened V by 2 bases and J by 7 bases, and 15 bases separated the two germline ends. The CDR3 is 16 amino acids. The CDR3 region is CASSLRPPGQNSPLHF. As DNA, the CDR3 is TGTGCCAGCAGCTTACGCCCGCCAGGGCAAAATTCACCCCTCCACTTT.

This clonotype was recorded at least ten times. The CDR3 here is CASSSDRVNEQFF. Written as DNA, the CDR3 is TGTGCCAGCAGCTCAGACAGGGTCAATGAGCAGTTCTTC. The V call is TRBV3-1, the J call TRBJ2-1; 7 bases match TRBD1. V lost 5 bases to trimming and J lost 6 bases; unmatched junction nucleotides: 4. Germline V gives CDR1 LGHDT, CDR2 YNNKEL (reference sequence). This CDR3 has 13 residues.

The CDR3 spells CASSSRVTAGNTIYF. The CDR3 nucleotides are TGTGCCAGCAGTTCCAGGGTTACGGCTGGAAACACCATATATTTT. V usage is TRBV28 and J usage is TRBJ1-3; D is possibly TRBD1 (5 bases). The CDR3 extends over 15 amino acids. CDR1 and CDR2 (germline): MDHEN, SYDVKM. Between the trimmed V and J ends, which lost 4 bases and 2 bases, there was a span of 12 bases. Supplemented by reference TRBV28 and TRBJ1-3, the full variable domain reads DVKVTQSSRYLVKRTGEKVFLECVQDMDHENMFWYRQDPGLGLRLIYFSYDVKMKEKGDIPEGYSVSREKKERFSLILESASTNQTSMYLCASSSRVTAGNTIYFGEGSWLTVV.

This clonotype was detected a few times. The chain's CDR3 is CASSVGGQGYTGELFF. CDR3 nucleotides: TGTGCCAGCAGCGTAGGCGGACAGGGGTACACCGGGGAGCTGTTTTTT. The chain is built from TRBV9 and TRBJ2-2, with 9 bases matching TRBD1. The germline gives CDR1 SGDLS, CDR2 YYNGEE. The CDR3 sequence is 16 residues long. The trim removed 0 bases at V and 3 bases at J, leaving 3 bases unmatched.

This clonotype was observed many times. The chain carries TRBV6-2 or TRBV6-3 and TRBJ2-3; D is unresolved. From germline, CDR1 is MNHEY and CDR2 SVGEGT. There are 12 residues in the CDR3. Trimming stripped 0 bases from V and 5 bases from J, with 3 bases between. The CDR3 DNA reads as TGTGCCAGCAGTTACTCTAAAGATACGCAGTATTTT. Translated, it gives CASSYSKDTQYF.

This clonotype was recorded at least ten times. This rearrangement joins TRBV27 to TRBJ2-5; no definite D call. This CDR3 comprises 16 residues. CDR1 MNHEY and CDR2 SMNVEV come from the germline V gene (reference sequence). V was clipped by 5 bases and J by 0 bases, with 16 bases between them. The CDR3 DNA follows: TGTGCCAGCAGTCGGCGGCCGGTAGTATACCAAGAGACCCAGTACTTC. This encodes CASSRRPVVYQETQYF.

The V call is TRBV20-1, the J call TRBJ2-7; perhaps D is TRBD1 or TRBD2 (5 bases each). Per germline, CDR1 DFQATT and CDR2 SNEGSKA (reference sequence). CDR3 length: 15 amino acids. V dropped 5 bases and J dropped 3 bases, with 20 bases sitting between them. The CDR3 nucleotides read TGCAGTGCTTCAGACTTTGGGACGGAAAACTACGAGCAGTACTTC. Translation: CSASDFGTENYEQYF.

This clonotype was found many times. The chain has TRBV30 and TRBJ1-5; TRBD1 aligns across 9 bases. CDR3 length equals 15 residues. The germline CDR1 and CDR2 sequences are GTSNPN and SVGIG (reference sequence). Trimming cost V 6 bases and J 6 bases; bases outside gene matches: 12. The CDR3 DNA is TGTGCCTGTGACCCCGGGACAGGGTTAGTTCAGCCCCAGCATTTT. Translation: CACDPGTGLVQPQHF.

The chain links TRBV7-2 to TRBJ2-7; D is tentatively TRBD1 or TRBD2 (5 bases each). Looked up from germline, CDR1 is SGHTA and CDR2 is FQGNSA. This CDR3 has 13 amino acids. Deletions cut 4 bases from V and 3 bases from J, with 10 bases between. The CDR3 sequence: CASSSWDGYEQYF. DNA of the CDR3: TGTGCCAGCAGCTCCTGGGACGGCTACGAGCAGTACTTC.

The chain uses TRBV12-3 or TRBV12-4 and TRBJ1-1, with D maybe TRBD1 (6 bases). With 0 bases removed from V and 4 bases from J, the gap between germline ends came to 15 bases. This CDR3 spans 16 amino acids. The CDR3 sequence is CASSLAWRGGSTEAFF. The CDR3 DNA reads TGTGCCAGCAGTTTAGCCTGGAGGGGGGGTAGCACTGAAGCTTTCTTT.

This clonotype was recorded only once. The V call is TRBV4-1, the J call TRBJ2-2; 10 bases line up with TRBD1. There are 19 residues in the CDR3. CDR1 and CDR2 (germline): MGHRA, YSYEKL. J lost 5 bases, V lost 1 base, and 13 bases had no gene match. The CDR3 nucleotides are TGCGCCAGCAGCCAAGGGATAATCGCCAGGGACAGGGGAACCGGGGAGCTGTTTTTT. Translated, it gives CASSQGIIARDRGTGELFF.

This clonotype was recorded many times. J is TRBJ1-2 and V is TRBV11-1; D is unclear. The CDR3 runs to 13 residues. Trimming took 3 bases from V and 3 from J, leaving 8 bases between them. The germline V gene encodes CDR1 SGHAT and CDR2 FQDESV (reference sequence). CDR3 residues: CASSFSTDYGYTF. The CDR3 DNA reads TGTGCCAGCAGCTTTTCAACGGACTATGGCTACACCTTC.

A note on this clonotype: This may arise from a read error, as a much more abundant clone is one base away. CDR3 in amino acids: CASVWRAGDTDTQYF. CDR3 nucleotide sequence: TGTGCCAGCGTCTGGCGAGCGGGGGACACAGATACGCAGTATTTT. The V gene is TRBV13, the J gene TRBJ2-3; 8 nucleotides line up with TRBD2. Looked up from germline, CDR1 is PRHDT and CDR2 is FYEKMQ (reference sequence). The CDR3 covers 15 residues. V was clipped by 8 bases and J by 2 bases; unmatched bases: 9.